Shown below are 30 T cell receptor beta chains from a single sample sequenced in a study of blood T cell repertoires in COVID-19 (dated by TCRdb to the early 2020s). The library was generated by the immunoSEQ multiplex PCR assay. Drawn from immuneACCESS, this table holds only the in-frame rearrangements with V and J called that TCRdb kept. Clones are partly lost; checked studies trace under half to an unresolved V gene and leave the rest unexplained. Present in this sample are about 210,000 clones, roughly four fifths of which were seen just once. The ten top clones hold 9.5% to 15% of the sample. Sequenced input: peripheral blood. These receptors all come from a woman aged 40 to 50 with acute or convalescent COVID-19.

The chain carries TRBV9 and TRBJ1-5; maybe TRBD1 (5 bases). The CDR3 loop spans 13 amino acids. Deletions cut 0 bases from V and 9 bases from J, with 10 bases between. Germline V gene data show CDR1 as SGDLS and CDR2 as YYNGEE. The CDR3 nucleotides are TGTGCCAGCAGCGTAGATGCGGGGGGGCCCCAGCATTTT. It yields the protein CASSVDAGGPQHF.

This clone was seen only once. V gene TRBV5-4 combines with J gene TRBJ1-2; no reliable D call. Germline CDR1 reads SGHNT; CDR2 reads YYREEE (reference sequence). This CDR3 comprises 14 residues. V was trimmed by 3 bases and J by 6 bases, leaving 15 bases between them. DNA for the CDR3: TGTGCCAGCAGCTCGCCCGGAGTTGCGGATGGCTACACCTTC. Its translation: CASSSPGVADGYTF.

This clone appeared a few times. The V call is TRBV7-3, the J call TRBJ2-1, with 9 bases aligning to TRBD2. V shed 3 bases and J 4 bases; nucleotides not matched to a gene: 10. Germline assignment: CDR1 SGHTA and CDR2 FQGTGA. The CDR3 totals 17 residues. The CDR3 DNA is TGTGCCAGCAGCTTCCGCGCCCCCAGCGGGGGGTACAATGAGCAGTTCTTC. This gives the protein CASSFRAPSGGYNEQFF. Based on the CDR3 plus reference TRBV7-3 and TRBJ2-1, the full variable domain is GAGVSQTPSNKVTEKGKYVELRCDPISGHTALYWYRQSLGQGPEFLIYFQGTGAADDSGLPNDRFFAVRPEGSVSTLKIQRTERGDSAVYLCASSFRAPSGGYNEQFFGPGTRLTVL.

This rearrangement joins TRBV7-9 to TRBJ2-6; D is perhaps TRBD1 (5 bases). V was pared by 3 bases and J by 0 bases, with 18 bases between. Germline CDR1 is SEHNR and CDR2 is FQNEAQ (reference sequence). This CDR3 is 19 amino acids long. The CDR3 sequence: CASSFNRQRPHSGANVLTF. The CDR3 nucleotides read TGTGCCAGCAGCTTTAACCGACAGAGGCCCCACTCTGGGGCCAACGTCCTGACTTTC.

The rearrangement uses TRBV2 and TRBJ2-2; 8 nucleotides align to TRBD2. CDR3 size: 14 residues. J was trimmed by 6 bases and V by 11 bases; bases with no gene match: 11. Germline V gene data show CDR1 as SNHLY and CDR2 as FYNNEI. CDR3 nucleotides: TGTGCCTTTGGCCGGGGGGGCAACTCCGGGGAGCTGTTTTTT. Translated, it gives CAFGRGGNSGELFF.

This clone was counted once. The CDR3 nucleotides read TGTGCCAGCAGCTTAGGCGCGGGGGGGTTCAATGAGCAGTTCTTC. This codes for CASSLGAGGFNEQFF. The genes are TRBV13 and TRBJ2-1, with 9 positions matching TRBD2. The CDR3 is 15 residues long. V was pared by 0 bases and J by 6 bases, with 3 bases of the junction left unmatched. CDR1 and CDR2 (germline): PRHDT, FYEKMQ (reference sequence).

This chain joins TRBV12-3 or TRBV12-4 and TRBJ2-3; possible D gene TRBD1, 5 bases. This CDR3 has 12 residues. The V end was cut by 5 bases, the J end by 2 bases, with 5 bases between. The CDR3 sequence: CASSGATDTQYF. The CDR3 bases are TGTGCCAGCAGTGGGGCCACAGATACGCAGTATTTT.

CDR3 coding DNA: TGTGCCAGTAGTCCACGACAGAATTCACCCCTCCACTTT. Translating gives CASSPRQNSPLHF. The chain has TRBV19 and TRBJ1-6, with D possibly TRBD1 on 5 matching bases. Trimming removed 5 bases at V and 7 bases at J, with 9 bases between. Germline CDR1 reads LNHDA; CDR2 reads SQIVND (reference sequence). The CDR3 is 13 amino acids.

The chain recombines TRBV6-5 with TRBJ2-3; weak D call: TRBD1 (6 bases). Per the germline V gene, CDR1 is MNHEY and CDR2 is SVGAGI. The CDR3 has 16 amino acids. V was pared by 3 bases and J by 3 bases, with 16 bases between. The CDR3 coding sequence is TGTGCCAGCAGTTATAGAACAGGGACGAGTACAGATACGCAGTATTTT. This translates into CASSYRTGTSTDTQYF.

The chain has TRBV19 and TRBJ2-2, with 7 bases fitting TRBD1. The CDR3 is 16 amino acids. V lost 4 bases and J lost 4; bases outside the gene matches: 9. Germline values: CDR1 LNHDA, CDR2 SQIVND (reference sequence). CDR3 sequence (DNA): TGTGCCAGTAGTACCCCGACAGGGTTGGGCACCGGGGAGCTGTTTTTT. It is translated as CASSTPTGLGTGELFF.

This chain's CDR3 is CASSSGHRYTF. The CDR3, as DNA: TGTGCCAGCAGCTCGGGACACCGCTACACCTTC. This chain joins TRBV11-2 and TRBJ1-2, with D possibly TRBD1 on 6 matching bases. The CDR3 extends over 11 amino acids. Trimming cost V 4 bases and J 9 bases, with 9 bases left between them. CDR1 SGHAT and CDR2 FQNNGV come from the germline V gene.

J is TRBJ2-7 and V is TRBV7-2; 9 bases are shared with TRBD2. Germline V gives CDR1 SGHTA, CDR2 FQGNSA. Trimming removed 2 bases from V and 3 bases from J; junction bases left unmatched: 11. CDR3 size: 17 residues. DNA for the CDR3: TGTGCCAGCAGCTTAAGGATAGCGGGAGAAGTGTTCTACGAGCAGTACTTC. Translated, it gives CASSLRIAGEVFYEQYF. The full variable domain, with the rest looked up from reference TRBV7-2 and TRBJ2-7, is GAGVSQSPSNKVTEKGKDVELRCDPISGHTALYWYRQSLGQGLEFLIYFQGNSAPDKSGLPSDRFSAERTGGSVSTLTIQRTQQEDSAVYLCASSLRIAGEVFYEQYFGPGTRLTVT.

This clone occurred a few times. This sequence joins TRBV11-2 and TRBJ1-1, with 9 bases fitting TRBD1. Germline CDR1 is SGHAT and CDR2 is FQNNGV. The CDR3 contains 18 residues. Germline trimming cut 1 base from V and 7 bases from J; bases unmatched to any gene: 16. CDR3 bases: TGTGCCAGCAGCTTAGTTATACGGGACAGGGCTGGTCTCCATGAAGCTTTCTTT. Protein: CASSLVIRDRAGLHEAFF.

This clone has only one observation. CDR3 sequence reads: CASSQVGSGFQPETQYF. CDR3 sequence (DNA): TGTGCCAGCAGCCAAGTTGGATCGGGTTTCCAGCCGGAGACCCAGTACTTC. The chain couples TRBV3-1 (or the pseudogene TRBV3-2) to TRBJ2-5; D call uncertain. This CDR3 is built from 17 residues. Germline CDR1 reads LGHDT; CDR2 reads YNNKEL (reference sequence). V dropped 1 base and J dropped 5 bases, with 20 bases sitting between them.

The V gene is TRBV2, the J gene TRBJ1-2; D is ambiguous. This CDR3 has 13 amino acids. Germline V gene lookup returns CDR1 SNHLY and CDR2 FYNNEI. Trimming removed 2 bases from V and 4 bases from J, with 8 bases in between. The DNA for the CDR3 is TGTGCCAGCAGTGAATGGCAGTCCTATGGCTACACCTTC. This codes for CASSEWQSYGYTF. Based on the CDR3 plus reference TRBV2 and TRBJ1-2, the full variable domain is EPEVTQTPSHQVTQMGQEVILRCVPISNHLYFYWYRQILGQKVEFLVSFYNNEISEKSEIFDDQFSVERPDGSNFTLKIRSTKLEDSAMYFCASSEWQSYGYTFGSGTRLTVV.

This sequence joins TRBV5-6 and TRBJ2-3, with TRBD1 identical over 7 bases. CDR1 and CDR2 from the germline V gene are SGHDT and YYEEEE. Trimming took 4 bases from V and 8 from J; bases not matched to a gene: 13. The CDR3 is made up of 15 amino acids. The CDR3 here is CASSNRGHAAVTQYF. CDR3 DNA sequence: TGTGCCAGCAGCAACAGGGGCCACGCAGCGGTTACGCAGTATTTT. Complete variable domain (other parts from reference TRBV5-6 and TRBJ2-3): DAGVTQSPTHLIKTRGQQVTLRCSPKSGHDTVSWYQQALGQGPQFIFQYYEEEERQRGNFPDRFSGHQFPNYSSELNVNALLLGDSALYLCASSNRGHAAVTQYFGPGTRLTVL.

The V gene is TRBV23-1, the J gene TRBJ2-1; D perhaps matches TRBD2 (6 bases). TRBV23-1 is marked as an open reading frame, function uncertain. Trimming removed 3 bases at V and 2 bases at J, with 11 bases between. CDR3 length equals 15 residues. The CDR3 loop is CASSQEGTPYNEQFF. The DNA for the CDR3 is TGCGCCAGCAGTCAGGAGGGAACCCCCTACAATGAGCAGTTCTTC.

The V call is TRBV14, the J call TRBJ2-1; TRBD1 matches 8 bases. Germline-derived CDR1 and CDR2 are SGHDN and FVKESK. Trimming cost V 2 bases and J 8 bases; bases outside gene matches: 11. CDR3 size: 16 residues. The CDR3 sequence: CASSQMEGQGAHEQFF. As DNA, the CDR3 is TGTGCCAGCAGCCAAATGGAAGGCCAGGGGGCCCATGAGCAGTTCTTC.

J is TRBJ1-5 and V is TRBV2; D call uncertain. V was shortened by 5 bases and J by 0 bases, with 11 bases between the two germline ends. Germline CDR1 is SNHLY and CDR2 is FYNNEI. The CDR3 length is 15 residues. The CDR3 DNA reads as TGTGCCAGCAGTCGAACGAGTTATAGCAATCAGCCCCAGCATTTT. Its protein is CASSRTSYSNQPQHF.

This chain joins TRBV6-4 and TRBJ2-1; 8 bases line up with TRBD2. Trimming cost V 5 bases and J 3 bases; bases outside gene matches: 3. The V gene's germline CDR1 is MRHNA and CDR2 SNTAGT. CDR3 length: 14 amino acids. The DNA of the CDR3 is TGTGCCAGCAGTCCAGCGGGGGACTACAATGAGCAGTTCTTC. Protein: CASSPAGDYNEQFF.

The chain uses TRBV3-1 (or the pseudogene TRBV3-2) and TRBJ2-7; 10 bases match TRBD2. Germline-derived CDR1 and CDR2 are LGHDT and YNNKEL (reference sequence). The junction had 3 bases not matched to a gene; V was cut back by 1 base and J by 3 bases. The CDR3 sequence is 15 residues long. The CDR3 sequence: CASSQGAGGRYEQYF. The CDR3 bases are TGTGCCAGCAGCCAAGGAGCGGGGGGGCGCTACGAGCAGTACTTC.

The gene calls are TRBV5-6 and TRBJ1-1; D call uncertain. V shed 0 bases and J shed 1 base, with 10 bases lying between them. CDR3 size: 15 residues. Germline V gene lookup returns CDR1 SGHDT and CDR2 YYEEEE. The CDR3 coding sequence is TGTGCCAGCAGCTTGGGAGGGTTCAGGAACACTGAAGCTTTCTTT. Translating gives CASSLGGFRNTEAFF. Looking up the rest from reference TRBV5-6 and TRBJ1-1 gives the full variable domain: DAGVTQSPTHLIKTRGQQVTLRCSPKSGHDTVSWYQQALGQGPQFIFQYYEEEERQRGNFPDRFSGHQFPNYSSELNVNALLLGDSALYLCASSLGGFRNTEAFFGQGTRLTVV.

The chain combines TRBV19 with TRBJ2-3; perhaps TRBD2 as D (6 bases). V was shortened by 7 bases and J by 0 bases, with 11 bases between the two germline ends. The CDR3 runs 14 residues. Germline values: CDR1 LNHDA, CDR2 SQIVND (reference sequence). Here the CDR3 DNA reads TGTGCCAGTAAGATAGCGGTTAGCACAGATACGCAGTATTTT. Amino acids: CASKIAVSTDTQYF.

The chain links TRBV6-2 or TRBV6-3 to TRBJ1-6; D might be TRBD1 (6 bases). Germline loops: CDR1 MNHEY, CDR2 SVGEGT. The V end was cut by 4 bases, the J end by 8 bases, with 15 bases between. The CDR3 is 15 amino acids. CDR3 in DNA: TGTGCCAGCAGTTCCGTGCGGGGGCGAGATTCACCCCTCCACTTT. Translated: CASSSVRGRDSPLHF.

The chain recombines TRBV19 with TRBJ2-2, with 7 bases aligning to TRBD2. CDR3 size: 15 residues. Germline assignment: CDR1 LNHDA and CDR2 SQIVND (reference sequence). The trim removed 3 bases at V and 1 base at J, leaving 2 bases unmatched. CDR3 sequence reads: CASSMPSGNTGELFF. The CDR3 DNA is TGTGCCAGTAGTATGCCTAGCGGGAACACCGGGGAGCTGTTTTTT. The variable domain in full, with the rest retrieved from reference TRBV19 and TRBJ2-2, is DGGITQSPKYLFRKEGQNVTLSCEQNLNHDAMYWYRQDPGQGLRLIYYSQIVNDFQKGDIAEGYSVSREKKESFPLTVTSAQKNPTAFYLCASSMPSGNTGELFFGEGSRLTVL.

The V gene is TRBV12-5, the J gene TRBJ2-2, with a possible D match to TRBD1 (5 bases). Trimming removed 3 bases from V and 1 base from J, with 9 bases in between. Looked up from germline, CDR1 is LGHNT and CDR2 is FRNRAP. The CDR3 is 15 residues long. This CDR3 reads CASGFRQGNTGELFF. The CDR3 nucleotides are TGTGCTAGTGGTTTCCGCCAGGGGAACACCGGGGAGCTGTTTTTT.

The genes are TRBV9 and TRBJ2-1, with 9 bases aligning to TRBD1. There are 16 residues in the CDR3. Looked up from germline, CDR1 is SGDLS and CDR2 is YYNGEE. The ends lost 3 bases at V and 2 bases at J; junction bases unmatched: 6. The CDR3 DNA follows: TGTGCCAGCAGCGCGCCGGACAGGGGAACCTACAATGAGCAGTTCTTC. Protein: CASSAPDRGTYNEQFF.

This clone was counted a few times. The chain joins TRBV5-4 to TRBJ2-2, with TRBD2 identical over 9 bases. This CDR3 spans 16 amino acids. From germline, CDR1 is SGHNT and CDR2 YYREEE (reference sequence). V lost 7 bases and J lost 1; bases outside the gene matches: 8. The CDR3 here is CASRIGREGNTGELFF. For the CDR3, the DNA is TGTGCCAGCCGTATAGGGCGGGAGGGGAACACCGGGGAGCTGTTTTTT.

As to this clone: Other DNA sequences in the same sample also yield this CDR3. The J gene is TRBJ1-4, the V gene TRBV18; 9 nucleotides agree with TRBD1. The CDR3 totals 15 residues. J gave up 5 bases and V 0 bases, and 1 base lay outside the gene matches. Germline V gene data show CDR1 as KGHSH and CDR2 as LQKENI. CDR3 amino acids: CASSPPGQGNEKLFF. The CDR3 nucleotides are TGTGCCAGCTCACCACCCGGACAGGGGAATGAAAAACTGTTTTTT.

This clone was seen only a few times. CDR3 amino acids: CASSKYREFYSYNEQFF. CDR3 in DNA: TGTGCCAGCAGCAAATACCGAGAATTTTACTCCTACAATGAGCAGTTCTTC. The chain employs TRBV11-2 and TRBJ2-1; D not resolved. The CDR3 contains 17 residues. The germline V gene has CDR1 SGHAT and CDR2 FQNNGV. V was shortened by 5 bases and J by 0 bases, with 17 bases between the two germline ends.